The text below deals with one T cell receptor (beta chain). TCRdb recomputed clones from the PCR reads via MiXCR. The sample holds 35,000 to 50,000 clones, about 4% seen once. This CDR3 has 14 residues. After removal of 7 bases from V and 1 base from J, the junction contained 2 bases not matched to a gene. From germline, CDR1 is SGHAT and CDR2 FQNNGV. The entire patient cohort was treatment-naive prior to thyroid surgery. The sample originates from a study of metastatic and nonmetastatic thyroid tumors. The receptor was derived from a female donor with papillary thyroid cancer or a benign thyroid nodule (not recorded which). Some clones in this sample may be carry-over from other donors' samples. This chain joins TRBV11-2 and TRBJ2-3; the match to TRBD2 covers 10 bases. Sequenced input: blood. The CDR3 DNA follows: TGTGCCAGCATCACTAGCGGGGGCACAGATACGCAGTATTTT. This sequence encodes CASITSGGTDTQYF.